These 31 T cell receptor beta chains came from one sample sequenced in a study of CD8 T cells in ankylosing spondylitis. Overall study results and limits: Ankylosing spondylitis blood appeared to be characterized by a TCR beta motif of eight highly homologous variants.

No cognate antigen is known for these TCRs. TCRdb re-analysed the 5' RACE reads in MiXCR, keeping a single row per CDR3 protein. Among 300,000 to 400,000 distinct CDR3 sequences, approximately 20% were seen once, and the ten largest hold approximately 16%. Sequencing was performed on blood, either unsorted or a sorted T cell fraction (not recorded which). These receptors were taken from a male donor with ankylosing spondylitis.

This clonotype showed up many times. The rearrangement links TRBV6-2 or TRBV6-3 to TRBJ2-3; 14 bases line up with TRBD2. This CDR3 spans 19 amino acids. CDR1 is MNHEY and CDR2 is SVGEGT in the germline V gene. The trim removed 7 bases at V and 0 bases at J, leaving 12 bases unmatched. CDR3 sequence reads: CASTRPGLAGVPSTDTQYF. DNA of the CDR3: TGTGCCAGCACGCGGCCGGGACTAGCGGGAGTCCCTAGCACAGATACGCAGTATTTT.

The rearrangement uses TRBV9 and TRBJ1-5; D may be TRBD1 (6 bases). Germline loops: CDR1 SGDLS, CDR2 YYNGEE. V gave up 0 bases and J gave up 7 bases, with 14 bases separating them. The CDR3 is 15 residues long. The CDR3: CASSVGWGQSQPQHF. The CDR3 nucleotides are TGTGCCAGCAGCGTAGGATGGGGACAATCGCAGCCCCAGCATTTT. The variable domain in full, with the rest retrieved from reference TRBV9 and TRBJ1-5, is DSGVTQTPKHLITATGQRVTLRCSPRSGDLSVYWYQQSLDQGLQFLIQYYNGEERAKGNILERFSAQQFPDLHSELNLSSLELGDSALYFCASSVGWGQSQPQHFGDGTRLSIL.

This chain uses TRBV2 with TRBJ1-2; 10 nucleotides agree with TRBD1. Germline CDR1 is SNHLY and CDR2 is FYNNEI. V shed 0 bases, J shed 2 bases, and the junction held 12 bases outside the gene matches. The CDR3 loop spans 19 amino acids. The CDR3 loop is CASSEAKRQGANGNYGYTF. CDR3 sequence (DNA): TGTGCCAGCAGTGAAGCGAAGAGACAGGGGGCGAATGGGAACTATGGCTACACCTTC.

This clonotype was seen at least ten times. The chain links TRBV7-3 to TRBJ1-5; D remains ambiguous. Trimming cost V 2 bases and J 6 bases, with 8 bases left between them. Germline V lookup: CDR1 SGHTA, CDR2 FQGTGA. The CDR3 is 13 amino acids. The CDR3 DNA is TGTGCCAGCAGCTTAGAAGAAGGTCAGCCCCAGCATTTT. Amino acids: CASSLEEGQPQHF.

The chain has TRBV6-5 and TRBJ2-2; 14 nucleotides line up with TRBD2. The germline V gene has CDR1 MNHEY and CDR2 SVGAGI. CDR3 length: 17 amino acids. V shed 4 bases, J shed 5 bases, and the junction held 6 bases outside the gene matches. CDR3 sequence reads: CASSSGTSGSGTGELFF. The CDR3 DNA is TGTGCCAGCAGTTCCGGGACTAGCGGGAGCGGGACCGGGGAGCTGTTTTTT.

Only a few counts were recorded for this clonotype. The gene calls are TRBV4-1 and TRBJ2-7; D might be TRBD1 (5 bases). Trimming left V 2 bases short and J 0 bases short, with 11 bases between. The CDR3 is 15 residues long. Germline V gene data show CDR1 as MGHRA and CDR2 as YSYEKL. CDR3 sequence: CASSQPTASSYEQYF. CDR3 DNA sequence: TGCGCCAGCAGCCAACCGACAGCCAGCTCCTACGAGCAGTACTTC.

This clonotype was counted a few times. J is TRBJ2-2 and V is TRBV28; D might be TRBD1 (6 bases). The length of the CDR3 is 13 residues. V lost 7 bases, J lost 4 bases, and 10 bases lay in between. CDR1 MDHEN and CDR2 SYDVKM come from the germline V gene. The CDR3 DNA sequence: TGTGCCAGCAACTACAGGGTCACCGGGGAGCTGTTTTTT. Amino acids: CASNYRVTGELFF.

The sample holds a few counts of this clonotype. The V call is TRBV7-2, the J call TRBJ2-7; 7 positions agree with TRBD1. This CDR3 is built from 14 residues. After removal of 8 bases from V and 2 bases from J, the junction contained 9 bases not matched to a gene. The germline V gene encodes CDR1 SGHTA and CDR2 FQGNSA. CDR3 sequence: CASEPRDRPYEQYF. The CDR3, as DNA: TGTGCCAGCGAACCCCGGGACAGACCCTACGAGCAGTACTTC.

The rearrangement uses TRBV7-2 and TRBJ2-6; D is uncertain. Germline lookup yields CDR1 SGHTA and CDR2 FQGNSA. V lost 4 bases, J lost 0 bases, and 4 bases lay in between. CDR3 length equals 14 residues. CDR3 sequence reads: CASSSNSGANVLTF. The DNA of the CDR3 is TGTGCCAGCAGCTCGAACTCTGGGGCCAACGTCCTGACTTTC.

The chain couples TRBV28 to TRBJ2-7; TRBD1 agrees at 7 bases. This CDR3 is 14 amino acids long. Per the germline V gene, CDR1 is MDHEN and CDR2 is SYDVKM. V lost 6 bases and J lost 0; bases outside the gene matches: 5. As DNA, the CDR3 is TGTGCCAGCAGACCGGGACAGAGCTCCTACGAGCAGTACTTC. Protein product: CASRPGQSSYEQYF.

In its sample, this clonotype was seen a few times. V is TRBV20-1 and J is TRBJ2-1; 8 bases match TRBD2. Per germline, CDR1 DFQATT and CDR2 SNEGSKA (reference sequence). J was trimmed by 5 bases and V by 3 bases; bases with no gene match: 24. The CDR3 is made up of 20 amino acids. The CDR3 nucleotides are TGCAGTGCTAGGGGGCCCACGCGGAGGAGCGGGAGTCGCTCGAACAATGAGCAGTTCTTC. Its translation: CSARGPTRRSGSRSNNEQFF.

In its sample, this clonotype was seen a few times. The chain recombines TRBV20-1 with TRBJ2-3; 8 nucleotides match TRBD1. With 3 bases clipped from V and 4 bases from J, the junction kept 12 bases outside the gene matches. Germline assignment: CDR1 DFQATT and CDR2 SNEGSKA (reference sequence). The CDR3 is 16 amino acids. The chain's CDR3 is CSASDRGPFVADTQYF. The DNA of the CDR3 is TGCAGTGCTAGTGACAGGGGCCCTTTTGTGGCAGATACGCAGTATTTT.

This chain links TRBV20-1 with TRBJ2-5; a weak D match, TRBD1 (6 bases). Germline lookup yields CDR1 DFQATT and CDR2 SNEGSKA (reference sequence). Trimming removed 3 bases from V and 2 bases from J, with 16 bases in between. The CDR3 runs to 15 residues. The CDR3 loop is CSARNAGDNQETQYF. The CDR3 nucleotides are TGCAGTGCTAGGAATGCAGGGGATAATCAAGAGACCCAGTACTTC.

V gene TRBV25-1 combines with J gene TRBJ1-6; a possible D gene is TRBD1 (5 bases). Germline V gene sequence: CDR1 MGHDK, CDR2 SYGVNS. There are 15 residues in the CDR3. Trimming took 5 bases from V and 8 from J, leaving 16 bases between them. The CDR3 here is CASSTRGGDDSPLHF. The DNA for the CDR3 is TGTGCCAGCAGTACTAGGGGAGGCGATGATTCACCCCTCCACTTT.

This clonotype was found a few times. The chain couples TRBV20-1 to TRBJ2-1, with 8 bases identical to TRBD2. CDR1 is DFQATT and CDR2 is SNEGSKA in the germline V gene (reference sequence). The CDR3 consists of 13 residues. The CDR3 protein is CGSVAGRNNEQFF. CDR3 DNA sequence: TGCGGTTCAGTAGCGGGAAGGAACAATGAGCAGTTCTTC.

The table lists this clonotype with a few counts. The V and J genes are TRBV6-2 or TRBV6-3 and TRBJ2-3; 11 bases map to TRBD2. The germline V gene has CDR1 MNHEY and CDR2 SVGEGT. V was clipped by 3 bases and J by 1 base; unmatched bases: 15. The CDR3 sequence is 20 residues long. CDR3 protein: CASSYGLAGGPGSRTDTQYF. The CDR3 DNA sequence: TGTGCCAGCAGTTATGGGCTAGCGGGAGGCCCCGGTTCGCGCACAGATACGCAGTATTTT.

This clonotype was seen a few times. The chain links TRBV6-1 to TRBJ2-5; TRBD2 agrees at 14 bases. This CDR3 spans 16 amino acids. Germline V gene data show CDR1 as MNHNS and CDR2 as SASEGT. The V gene end was trimmed by 5 bases and the J gene end by 6 bases; junction bases not matched to a gene: 8. The CDR3 here is CASSQGLAGAYKTQYF. The CDR3 DNA follows: TGTGCCAGCAGTCAGGGACTAGCGGGAGCTTATAAGACCCAGTACTTC.

This clonotype was counted a few times. CDR3 amino acids: CASSRLAGTYNEQFF. CDR3 DNA: TGTGCCAGCAGTCGTCTAGCGGGGACCTACAATGAGCAGTTCTTC. The chain uses TRBV25-1 and TRBJ2-1; 9 bases are a match to TRBD2. This CDR3 region has 15 residues. Per the germline V gene, CDR1 is MGHDK and CDR2 is SYGVNS. Losses at the gene ends were 5 bases for V and 2 bases for J; bases not matched to a gene: 4.

There are a few counts of this clonotype. This chain links TRBV7-2 with TRBJ1-2; maybe TRBD1 (5 bases). The CDR3 is 14 residues long. Trimming took off 5 bases at V and 5 bases at J, with 15 bases between the two ends. Germline CDR1 reads SGHTA; CDR2 reads FQGNSA. The CDR3 region is CASSLSGTLYGYTF. CDR3 nucleotides: TGTGCCAGCAGCCTCTCCGGGACGCTATATGGCTACACCTTC.

There are a few counts of this clonotype. V and J are TRBV20-1 and TRBJ2-1; D might be TRBD1 (7 bases). The CDR3 is made up of 15 amino acids. V was pared by 3 bases and J by 2 bases, with 14 bases between. CDR1 and CDR2 (germline): DFQATT, SNEGSKA (reference sequence). Here the CDR3 DNA reads TGCAGTGCTAGTTCGTGGAGGGGGCCCTACAATGAGCAGTTCTTC. This translates into CSASSWRGPYNEQFF.

This clonotype was found a few times. The chain joins TRBV7-9 to TRBJ2-7; tentative D call: TRBD1 (6 bases). From germline, CDR1 is SEHNR and CDR2 FQNEAQ (reference sequence). Between the trimmed V and J ends, which lost 5 bases and 0 bases, there was a span of 14 bases. This CDR3 has 15 amino acids. This CDR3 is CASSLRQDRSYEQYF. In nucleotides, the CDR3 is TGTGCCAGCAGCCTCAGACAGGACCGCTCCTACGAGCAGTACTTC.

This clonotype was seen a few times. The V and J genes are TRBV10-3 and TRBJ2-5; TRBD1 matches at 7 bases. The CDR3 consists of 13 residues. Losses at the gene ends were 6 bases for V and 2 bases for J; bases not matched to a gene: 3. Germline V gene sequence: CDR1 ENHRY, CDR2 SYGVKD. In nucleotides, the CDR3 is TGTGCCATCAGCTCGGACAGGCAAGAGACCCAGTACTTC. Protein: CAISSDRQETQYF.

The chain has TRBV12-3 or TRBV12-4 and TRBJ2-3; possible D gene TRBD1, 5 bases. V lost 3 bases and J 5 bases, leaving 15 bases between the germline ends. This CDR3 has 15 residues. CDR3 amino acids: CASSFLQVGRDTQYF. CDR3 coding DNA: TGTGCCAGCAGTTTTTTACAGGTCGGTCGAGATACGCAGTATTTT.

The chain links TRBV11-2 to TRBJ1-6; D is ambiguous. Germline V gene sequence: CDR1 SGHAT, CDR2 FQNNGV. The CDR3 covers 13 residues. Deletions cut 1 base from V and 6 bases from J, with 4 bases between. The CDR3 DNA is TGTGCCAGCAGCTTAGCCCCTAATTCACCCCTCCACTTT. It yields the protein CASSLAPNSPLHF.

This clonotype showed up just a few times. The V gene is TRBV5-1, the J gene TRBJ1-2; the match to TRBD1 covers 12 bases. The CDR3 is 13 amino acids. With V trimmed by 7 bases and J by 8 bases, 6 bases remained unmatched. The germline CDR1 and CDR2 sequences are SGHRS and YFSETQ. The CDR3 here is CASEGTGGFGYTF. The CDR3 DNA is TGCGCCAGCGAGGGGACAGGGGGCTTCGGCTACACCTTC.

CDR3 sequence reads: CASSPRLAGAEETQYF. The CDR3 DNA is TGTGCCAGCAGCCCCCGACTAGCGGGAGCCGAAGAGACCCAGTACTTC. The chain uses TRBV11-3 and TRBJ2-5, with 12 bases lining up with TRBD2. The CDR3 covers 16 residues. The ends lost 5 bases at V and 3 bases at J; junction bases unmatched: 7. Germline V CDR1 and CDR2: SGHNT, YENEEA. The whole variable domain, filled in from reference TRBV11-3 and TRBJ2-5, reads EAGVVQSPRYKIIEKKQPVAFWCNPISGHNTLYWYLQNLGQGPELLIRYENEEAVDDSQLPKDRFSAERLKGVDSTLKIQPAELGDSAVYLCASSPRLAGAEETQYFGPGTRLLVL.

The chain employs TRBV6-1 and TRBJ2-3, with D tentatively TRBD1 (6 bases). The CDR3 is 14 residues long. CDR1 and CDR2 from the germline V gene are MNHNS and SASEGT. Trimming stripped 6 bases from V and 7 bases from J, with 17 bases between. In nucleotides, the CDR3 is TGTGCCAGCAGGGAACAGGGAAATGCATATACGCAGTATTTT. It codes for CASREQGNAYTQYF.

This chain links TRBV14 with TRBJ2-5, with D perhaps TRBD2 (5 bases). V lost 4 bases and J 7 bases, leaving 16 bases between the germline ends. Germline assignment: CDR1 SGHDN and CDR2 FVKESK. The CDR3 is 14 amino acids. The DNA of the CDR3 is TGTGCCAGCAGCCGAGGGCATGGCATAGGGACCCAGTACTTC. Translating it yields CASSRGHGIGTQYF. Drawing the rest from reference TRBV14 and TRBJ2-5, the complete variable domain is EAGVTQFPSHSVIEKGQTVTLRCDPISGHDNLYWYRRVMGKEIKFLLHFVKESKQDESGMPNNRFLAERTGGTYSTLKVQPAELEDSGVYFCASSRGHGIGTQYFGPGTRLLVL.

This clonotype was observed a few times. The CDR3 sequence is CASRGPGLVNGEQYF. DNA of the CDR3: TGTGCCAGCAGGGGACCGGGACTAGTTAATGGGGAGCAGTACTTC. This chain joins TRBV28 and TRBJ2-7; TRBD2 matches 8 bases. V gave up 6 bases and J gave up 7 bases; unmatched junction bases: 14. Germline CDR1 and CDR2: MDHEN and SYDVKM. The CDR3 is 15 amino acids. The entire variable domain, with the rest obtained from reference TRBV28 and TRBJ2-7, is as follows: DVKVTQSSRYLVKRTGEKVFLECVQDMDHENMFWYRQDPGLGLRLIYFSYDVKMKEKGDIPEGYSVSREKKERFSLILESASTNQTSMYLCASRGPGLVNGEQYFGPGTRLTVT.

The V call is TRBV12-3 or TRBV12-4, the J call TRBJ2-2; 7 nucleotides align to TRBD1. Trimming removed 6 bases from V and 4 bases from J; junction bases left unmatched: 11. CDR3 length: 16 amino acids. DNA for the CDR3: TGTGCCAGCAGACTGACAGGGAACAGTCCCACCGGGGAGCTGTTTTTT. It yields the protein CASRLTGNSPTGELFF.

The rearrangement links TRBV27 to TRBJ2-7; D possibly corresponds to TRBD2 (5 bases). The V gene lost 7 bases and the J gene lost 1 base, with 11 bases spanning the gap. Germline V gene sequence: CDR1 MNHEY, CDR2 SMNVEV (reference sequence). The CDR3 runs to 13 residues. The CDR3 reads CASTQRRSYEQYF. The CDR3 nucleotides read TGTGCCAGCACCCAAAGGAGGTCCTACGAGCAGTACTTC.